Reported below is one TCR beta chain. Its antigen is not identified. Stimulus-free culture yielded autoproliferating CFSE-dim and non-proliferating CFSE-high T cells, each sequenced separately. About 50 million CFSE-labeled PBMCs were cultured six to seven days unstimulated, then replicate wells were pooled. PBMCs were labeled with around 0.52 uM CFSE and cultured without exogenous stimuli. This entry comes from a study of memory B cells and T cells in multiple sclerosis. Broader study findings: Shared clonotype counts depended on differing compartment clone-set sizes and were normalized.

Profiling relied on immunoSEQ multiplex PCR, and the TCRdb table lists in-frame clones only, not all of them. The table has some 49,000 clones, roughly 80% seen once. The TCR was taken from a human donor with multiple sclerosis. Sequencing was carried out using PBMCs from blood kept in culture.

The CDR3 spells CASSLTARPTDTQYF. CDR3 coding DNA: TGCGCCAGCAGCTTAACGGCTCGGCCCACAGATACGCAGTATTTT. The rearrangement joins TRBV5-1 to TRBJ2-3; no definite D call. Germline CDR1 reads SGHRS; CDR2 reads YFSETQ. CDR3 length: 15 residues. V was trimmed by 2 bases and J by 2 bases, leaving 12 bases between them. The full variable domain, its missing parts supplied by reference TRBV5-1 and TRBJ2-3, is KAGVTQTPRYLIKTRGQQVTLSCSPISGHRSVSWYQQTPGQGLQFLFEYFSETQRNKGNFPGRFSGRQFSNSRSEMNVSTLELGDSALYLCASSLTARPTDTQYFGPGTRLTVL.